These 21 T cell receptor beta chains were all obtained from the same sample, sequenced in a study of blood T cell repertoires in COVID-19. Assay: immunoSEQ multiplex PCR; the TCRdb copy retains only in-frame clones and omits some. The sample includes a few hundred thousand clones, around three quarters seen only once; the top ten take 7.2%. Sequencing was performed on peripheral blood. These receptors came from a woman aged 65 to 85 with acute or convalescent COVID-19.

The chain has TRBV10-2 and TRBJ1-1, with 8 nucleotides matching TRBD1. The CDR3 consists of 14 residues. CDR1 and CDR2 from the germline V gene are WSHSY and SAAADI. The junction had 6 bases not matched to a gene; V was cut back by 5 bases and J by 4 bases. The CDR3 protein is CASSRQGPGTEAFF. CDR3 coding DNA: TGCGCCAGCAGTAGACAGGGGCCCGGCACTGAAGCTTTCTTT.

The rearrangement links TRBV20-1 to TRBJ2-7; 12 bases are a match to TRBD2. This CDR3 is built from 14 residues. In germline, CDR1 is DFQATT, CDR2 SNEGSKA (reference sequence). Trimming removed 3 bases from V and 5 bases from J; junction bases left unmatched: 5. The CDR3 spells CSASRTSGANEQYF. The DNA for the CDR3 is TGCAGTGCTAGTCGGACTAGCGGGGCCAACGAGCAGTACTTC.

The rearrangement joins TRBV6-2 or TRBV6-3 to TRBJ1-6; the D is unclear. Germline values: CDR1 MNHEY, CDR2 SVGEGT. With 6 bases removed from V and 10 bases from J, the gap between germline ends came to 22 bases. The length of the CDR3 is 16 residues. DNA for the CDR3: TGTGCCAGCAGCCCCAATATGCAAAGAGAGGGCTCACCCCTCCACTTT. Residues: CASSPNMQREGSPLHF.

The chain recombines TRBV7-2 with TRBJ1-3, with D hard to call. V lost 5 bases and J lost 4, with 15 bases in between. The CDR3 totals 15 residues. Germline V gene sequence: CDR1 SGHTA, CDR2 FQGNSA. Written as DNA, the CDR3 is TGTGCCAGCAGCAGGTCCGGGGTGATAGGAAACACCATATATTTT. Protein: CASSRSGVIGNTIYF.

The V call is TRBV3-1 (or the pseudogene TRBV3-2), the J call TRBJ2-1; a weak D match, TRBD2 (5 bases). Germline CDR1 is LGHDT and CDR2 is YNNKEL (reference sequence). The CDR3 runs to 12 residues. V lost 1 base, J lost 10 bases, and 8 bases lay in between. The DNA of the CDR3 is TGTGCCAGCAGCCAAGTTAGAGGGGAGCAGTTCTTC. Translation: CASSQVRGEQFF.

The rearrangement uses TRBV15 and TRBJ2-5; TRBD1 might be the D (5 bases). The CDR3 spans 15 residues. Germline assignment: CDR1 LNHNV and CDR2 YYDKDF (reference sequence). The V gene lost 0 bases and the J gene lost 2 bases, with 10 bases spanning the gap. CDR3 residues: CATSRDRGKQETQYF. The CDR3 DNA reads TGTGCCACCAGCAGAGATAGGGGAAAGCAAGAGACCCAGTACTTC.

This sequence joins TRBV10-3 and TRBJ2-5; 12 nucleotides agree with TRBD2. CDR1 and CDR2 from the germline V gene are ENHRY and SYGVKD. This CDR3 region has 15 residues. After removal of 6 bases from V and 3 bases from J, the junction contained 5 bases not matched to a gene. The CDR3 loop reads CAISWTSGDEETQYF. The CDR3 bases are TGTGCCATCAGCTGGACTAGCGGGGACGAAGAGACCCAGTACTTC.

The chain joins TRBV20-1 to TRBJ2-7; TRBD2 matches at 7 bases. The V gene end was trimmed by 3 bases and the J gene end by 7 bases; junction bases not matched to a gene: 15. The CDR3 consists of 15 residues. Germline lookup yields CDR1 DFQATT and CDR2 SNEGSKA (reference sequence). This CDR3 reads CSASKLSGAAREQYF. CDR3 DNA: TGCAGTGCTAGTAAATTAAGCGGGGCTGCACGGGAGCAGTACTTC.

The table lists this clone with many counts. V is TRBV27 and J is TRBJ2-2, with a tentative D call TRBD2 (5 bases). The CDR3 is 14 amino acids. Trimming left V 5 bases short and J 6 bases short, with 13 bases between. Germline assignment: CDR1 MNHEY and CDR2 SMNVEV (reference sequence). CDR3 amino acids: CASSAPGLAGELFF. CDR3 sequence (DNA): TGTGCCAGCAGTGCCCCCGGACTGGCCGGGGAGCTGTTTTTT.

This clone was seen a single time. V is TRBV19 and J is TRBJ2-1, with 10 bases fitting TRBD2. This CDR3 region has 17 residues. Trimming cost V 5 bases and J 0 bases; bases outside gene matches: 7. Per germline, CDR1 LNHDA and CDR2 SQIVND (reference sequence). This CDR3 reads CASSDPSGGRSYNEQFF. The CDR3 DNA reads TGTGCCAGTAGTGACCCTAGCGGGGGCCGCTCCTACAATGAGCAGTTCTTC.

The chain combines TRBV7-6 with TRBJ1-5; a possible D gene is TRBD1 (6 bases). Looked up from germline, CDR1 is SGHVS and CDR2 is FNYEAQ. V was cut by 0 bases and J by 3 bases, with 9 bases left in between. The CDR3 extends over 15 amino acids. Here the CDR3 DNA reads TGTGCCAGCAGCTTAGCACAGGGCTACAATCAGCCCCAGCATTTT. It encodes CASSLAQGYNQPQHF. Based on the CDR3 plus reference TRBV7-6 and TRBJ1-5, the full variable domain is GAGVSQSPRYKVTKRGQDVALRCDPISGHVSLYWYRQALGQGPEFLTYFNYEAQQDKSGLPNDRFSAERPEGSISTLTIQRTEQRDSAMYRCASSLAQGYNQPQHFGDGTRLSIL.

The chain employs TRBV19 and TRBJ1-2; D not certain. The CDR3 is 14 amino acids. Germline CDR1 is LNHDA and CDR2 is SQIVND (reference sequence). Trimming pared 1 base from V and 2 bases from J, leaving 8 bases between. The CDR3 protein is CASSIGATNYGYTF. For the CDR3, the DNA is TGTGCCAGTAGTATAGGGGCCACCAACTATGGCTACACCTTC.

The chain recombines TRBV2 with TRBJ2-5, with 7 nucleotides matching TRBD1. Germline V gene sequence: CDR1 SNHLY, CDR2 FYNNEI. The V and J ends lost 6 bases and 3 bases, in that order; junction bases with no gene match: 4. The CDR3 is made up of 13 amino acids. CDR3: CASRLQGEETQYF. CDR3 DNA: TGTGCCAGCAGGTTGCAGGGGGAAGAGACCCAGTACTTC. The complete variable domain, with remaining parts taken from reference TRBV2 and TRBJ2-5, reads EPEVTQTPSHQVTQMGQEVILRCVPISNHLYFYWYRQILGQKVEFLVSFYNNEISEKSEIFDDQFSVERPDGSNFTLKIRSTKLEDSAMYFCASRLQGEETQYFGPGTRLLVL.

This clone has just a few counts. The V gene is TRBV11-1, the J gene TRBJ2-2; 9 bases map to TRBD2. The V gene's germline CDR1 is SGHAT and CDR2 FQDESV (reference sequence). The CDR3 loop spans 15 amino acids. The V and J ends lost 5 bases and 10 bases, in that order; junction bases with no gene match: 11. The CDR3 DNA sequence: TGTGCCAGCAGCCCTCTGGCGGGGGGGTCCGAGGAGCTGTTTTTT. Translating it yields CASSPLAGGSEELFF.

CDR3 residues: CATSDPADRGGRETQYF. In DNA, the CDR3 is TGTGCCACCAGTGATCCAGCCGACAGGGGAGGGAGAGAGACCCAGTACTTC. The V and J genes are TRBV24-1 and TRBJ2-5; TRBD1 is a possible D gene (8 bases). The V end lost 3 bases, the J end lost 4 bases, and 20 bases lay between the germline ends. The CDR3 runs to 17 residues. Germline CDR1 KGHDR, CDR2 SFDVKD.

V gene TRBV24-1 combines with J gene TRBJ1-1; D is ambiguous. The CDR3 totals 16 residues. Germline V gives CDR1 KGHDR, CDR2 SFDVKD. V was clipped by 6 bases and J by 4 bases, with 20 bases between them. CDR3 sequence (DNA): TGTGCCACCAGTCCCAGAGGCTATACAACGGGCACTGAAGCTTTCTTT. Its protein is CATSPRGYTTGTEAFF.

The chain joins TRBV5-4 to TRBJ2-2, with a tentative D call TRBD2 (5 bases). Germline V gene lookup returns CDR1 SGHNT and CDR2 YYREEE (reference sequence). This CDR3 has 13 amino acids. Trimming shortened V by 6 bases and J by 2 bases, and 8 bases separated the two germline ends. As DNA, the CDR3 is TGTGCCAGCATGGACTCAAACACCGGGGAGCTGTTTTTT. This sequence encodes CASMDSNTGELFF.

The chain joins TRBV2 to TRBJ2-6, with unresolved D. The CDR3 is 16 residues long. Germline V gene data show CDR1 as SNHLY and CDR2 as FYNNEI. Trimming cost V 8 bases and J 0 bases, with 14 bases left between them. In nucleotides, the CDR3 is TGTGCCAGCGGAGACTCATACTACTCTGGGGCCAACGTCCTGACTTTC. It specifies CASGDSYYSGANVLTF.

This rearrangement joins TRBV21-1 to TRBJ1-2; TRBD1 was called by the table and not checked on the DNA. TRBV21-1 is tagged as a pseudogene. This CDR3 contains 16 residues. The CDR3 nucleotides read TGTGCCAGCAGCAAAGTCGACAGGGGAGTGTTATATGGCTACACCTTC. This sequence encodes CASSKVDRGVLYGYTF.

This clone has just one count. V usage is TRBV7-9 and J usage is TRBJ2-7, with 7 bases aligning to TRBD1. This CDR3 comprises 12 residues. Germline CDR1 reads SEHNR; CDR2 reads FQNEAQ (reference sequence). Germline trimming cut 3 bases from V and 6 bases from J; bases unmatched to any gene: 2. The CDR3 reads CASSLTGSEQYF. CDR3 coding DNA: TGTGCCAGCAGCTTGACAGGGTCCGAGCAGTACTTC.

The rearrangement uses TRBV6-2 or TRBV6-3 and TRBJ1-2, with 7 bases fitting TRBD1. Germline loops: CDR1 MNHEY, CDR2 SVGEGT. J lost 2 bases, V lost 6 bases, and 6 bases had no gene match. The CDR3 has 14 amino acids. The CDR3 coding sequence is TGTGCCAGCAGCCGAGGACAGGCGAACTATGGCTACACCTTC. Translated, it gives CASSRGQANYGYTF.